The sequence of this T cell receptor (beta chain) was determined in a study of response to subunit inactivated influenza vaccine. Study results and limitations: Authors suggested each seasonal influenza vaccination recruits few new T cells.

TCRdb recomputed calls from the RT-PCR reads with MiXCR, one row per CDR3 protein. Among approximately 500,000 distinct CDR3 sequences listed, 10% to 15% were seen once. Germline lookup yields CDR1 MDHEN and CDR2 SYDVKM. This CDR3 contains 15 residues. This clonotype was seen a handful of times. Antigen: not known. At one end, the junction sequence differs from germline, possibly due to a read error. This specimen was PBMCs from blood, taken roughly 46 days after vaccination. This chain joins TRBV28 and TRBJ2-5, with 7 bases fitting TRBD2. This clonotype was sampled from a man between 45 and 60 years old who received an inactivated influenza vaccine. CDR3 sequence (DNA): TGTGCCACCAGTTTCCTTCCGGGGGGCCAAGAGACCCAGTACTTC. Translation gives CATSFLPGGQETQYF.